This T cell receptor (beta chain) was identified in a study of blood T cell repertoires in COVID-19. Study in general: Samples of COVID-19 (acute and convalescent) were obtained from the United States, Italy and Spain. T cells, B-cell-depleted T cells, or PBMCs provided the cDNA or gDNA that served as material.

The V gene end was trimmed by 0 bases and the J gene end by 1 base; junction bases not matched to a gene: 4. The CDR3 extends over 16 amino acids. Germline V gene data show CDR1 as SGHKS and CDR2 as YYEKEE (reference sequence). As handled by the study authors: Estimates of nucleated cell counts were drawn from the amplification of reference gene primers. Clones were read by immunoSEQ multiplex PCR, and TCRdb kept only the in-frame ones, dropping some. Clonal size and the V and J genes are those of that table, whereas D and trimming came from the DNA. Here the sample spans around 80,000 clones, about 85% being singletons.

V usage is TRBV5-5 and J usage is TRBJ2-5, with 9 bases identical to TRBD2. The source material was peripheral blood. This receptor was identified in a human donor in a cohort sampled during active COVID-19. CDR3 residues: CASSLGTSAFQETQYF. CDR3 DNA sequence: TGTGCCAGCAGCTTGGGGACTAGCGCATTCCAAGAGACCCAGTACTTC.